The next 18 T cell receptor beta chains were all read from a single sample in a study of cytomegalovirus exposure and HLA in healthy donors. Sequencing used immunoSEQ multiplex PCR; TCRdb keeps in-frame clones, though not all of them. The sample includes 100,000 to 150,000 clones, approximately 92% of them seen just once. Sequences were obtained from PBMCs. The source of these receptors is a woman younger than 35 in good health and CMV-seronegative.

Only one count was recorded for this clone. DNA for the CDR3: TGCGCCAGCAGCTTTTTGGGACTAGGCACAGATACGCAGTATTTT. It specifies CASSFLGLGTDTQYF. The chain couples TRBV5-1 to TRBJ2-3; 8 positions agree with TRBD2. The CDR3 length is 15 residues. Germline V gene sequence: CDR1 SGHRS, CDR2 YFSETQ. J was trimmed by 1 base and V by 2 bases; bases with no gene match: 3. Together with reference TRBV5-1 and TRBJ2-3, the CDR3 gives the full variable domain: KAGVTQTPRYLIKTRGQQVTLSCSPISGHRSVSWYQQTPGQGLQFLFEYFSETQRNKGNFPGRFSGRQFSNSRSEMNVSTLELGDSALYLCASSFLGLGTDTQYFGPGTRLTVL.

CDR3 amino acids: CASSRRNLYEQYF. DNA for the CDR3: TGTGCCAGTAGTAGGCGGAACCTCTACGAGCAGTACTTC. The chain joins TRBV19 to TRBJ2-7; D not resolved. The ends were cut back, 4 bases at V and 3 bases at J, with 10 bases in the middle. This CDR3 is built from 13 residues. Per germline, CDR1 LNHDA and CDR2 SQIVND (reference sequence).

The chain combines TRBV7-9 with TRBJ2-7; TRBD2 is a possible D gene (5 bases). V shed 5 bases and J shed 3 bases, with 11 bases lying between them. Germline CDR1 is SEHNR and CDR2 is FQNEAQ (reference sequence). This CDR3 has 13 residues. CDR3 DNA sequence: TGTGCCAGCAGCGCCCAAGCGGACTACGAGCAGTACTTC. It is translated as CASSAQADYEQYF.

The chain recombines TRBV4-1 with TRBJ2-7; the match to TRBD1 covers 8 bases. This CDR3 spans 14 amino acids. V shed 5 bases, J shed 2 bases, and the junction held 5 bases outside the gene matches. The germline gives CDR1 MGHRA, CDR2 YSYEKL. The CDR3 nucleotides read TGCGCCAGCAGCTTAGGACAGGGCGCCTACGAGCAGTACTTC. This sequence encodes CASSLGQGAYEQYF.

The CDR3 is CAIIVAGNTIYF. Written as DNA, the CDR3 is TGTGCCATCATCGTAGCTGGAAACACCATATATTTT. The genes are TRBV10-3 and TRBJ1-3; unclear D gene. The germline V gene encodes CDR1 ENHRY and CDR2 SYGVKD. Trimming took 7 bases from V and 2 from J, leaving 6 bases between them. The CDR3 has 12 amino acids.

The V call is TRBV29-1, the J call TRBJ1-1; weak D call: TRBD1 (6 bases). The V and J ends lost 7 bases and 1 base respectively, with 7 bases between them. The CDR3 consists of 11 residues. CDR1 and CDR2 from the germline V gene are SQVTM and ANQGSEA. The CDR3: CSGQENTEAFF. CDR3 coding DNA: TGCAGCGGACAGGAGAACACTGAAGCTTTCTTT. The variable domain in full, completed from reference TRBV29-1 and TRBJ1-1, reads SAVISQKPSRDICQRGTSLTIQCQVDSQVTMMFWYRQQPGQSLTLIATANQGSEATYESGFVIDKFPISRPNLTFSTLTVSNMSPEDSSIYLCSGQENTEAFFGQGTRLTVV.

V gene TRBV10-2 combines with J gene TRBJ1-6; the D gene is possibly TRBD1 (6 bases). Trimming took 2 bases from V and 6 from J, leaving 14 bases between them. From germline, CDR1 is WSHSY and CDR2 SAAADI. CDR3 length: 16 residues. CDR3 protein: CASSESPDSLNSPLHF. CDR3 DNA sequence: TGCGCCAGCAGTGAGAGCCCGGACAGCCTTAATTCACCCCTCCACTTT.

V usage is TRBV5-6 and J usage is TRBJ1-2, with D perhaps matching TRBD1 (5 bases). Germline lookup yields CDR1 SGHDT and CDR2 YYEEEE. The CDR3 runs to 15 residues. V dropped 0 bases and J dropped 7 bases, with 16 bases sitting between them. CDR3 nucleotides: TGTGCCAGCAGCTTGGTTGCCAGGGCCTATGGTGGCTACACCTTC. Translated: CASSLVARAYGGYTF.

The V gene is TRBV10-3, the J gene TRBJ2-7; 9 nucleotides match TRBD1. This CDR3 region has 11 residues. Trimming took 8 bases from V and 5 from J; bases not matched to a gene: 1. CDR1 and CDR2 (germline): ENHRY, SYGVKD. The CDR3 DNA follows: TGTGCCATCTGGGACAGGGACGAGCAGTACTTC. It specifies CAIWDRDEQYF.

DNA of the CDR3: TGTGCCAGCAGCCAAGGGACAGGGGCAACTAGCTATGGCTACACCTTC. Amino acid sequence: CASSQGTGATSYGYTF. This chain joins TRBV4-2 and TRBJ1-2, with 9 bases lining up with TRBD1. Trimming took 1 base from V and 4 from J; bases not matched to a gene: 7. CDR1 and CDR2 from the germline V gene are LGHNA and YNFKEQ. This CDR3 has 16 amino acids.

This clone showed up just once. The V and J genes are TRBV20-1 and TRBJ2-2; a possible D gene is TRBD2 (6 bases). V lost 3 bases and J lost 13, with 12 bases in between. CDR1 and CDR2 (germline): DFQATT, SNEGSKA (reference sequence). The CDR3 contains 11 residues. The CDR3 sequence is CSASRGSGLFF. In DNA, the CDR3 is TGCAGTGCTAGTCGGGGGTCGGGGCTGTTTTTT.

The chain links TRBV5-1 to TRBJ2-1; 10 bases are a match to TRBD1. Germline loops: CDR1 SGHRS, CDR2 YFSETQ. Trimming took 6 bases from V and 12 from J; bases not matched to a gene: 15. This CDR3 spans 15 amino acids. This chain's CDR3 is CASTWRRTGGMGQFF. Here the CDR3 DNA reads TGCGCCAGCACCTGGCGGAGGACAGGGGGTATGGGGCAGTTCTTC.

The chain joins TRBV7-2 to TRBJ1-1, with a weak D call TRBD1 (5 bases). V was shortened by 0 bases and J by 7 bases, with 9 bases between the two germline ends. The CDR3 totals 13 residues. CDR1 and CDR2 (germline): SGHTA, FQGNSA. This CDR3 is CASSLAGAYEAFF. Written as DNA, the CDR3 is TGTGCCAGCAGCTTAGCAGGGGCGTATGAAGCTTTCTTT.

The rearrangement uses TRBV25-1 and TRBJ2-7; D ambiguous. V was pared by 3 bases and J by 6 bases, with 6 bases between. The V gene's germline CDR1 is MGHDK and CDR2 SYGVNS. CDR3 length: 11 residues. The CDR3 DNA is TGTGCCAGCAGTGATATGTCCGAGCAGTACTTC. It is translated as CASSDMSEQYF.

The chain joins TRBV6-5 to TRBJ2-7; D remains ambiguous. CDR3 length: 15 amino acids. Deletions cut 0 bases from V and 0 bases from J, with 9 bases between. Germline assignment: CDR1 MNHEY and CDR2 SVGAGI. CDR3 region: CASSYSMSSSYEQYF. CDR3 DNA: TGTGCCAGCAGTTACTCGATGTCTAGCTCCTACGAGCAGTACTTC.

The rearrangement uses TRBV2 and TRBJ2-4; TRBD2 aligns across 7 bases. Germline CDR1 reads SNHLY; CDR2 reads FYNNEI. The CDR3 runs to 12 residues. After removal of 7 bases from V and 6 bases from J, the junction contained 3 bases not matched to a gene. Written as DNA, the CDR3 is TGTGCCAGCATTCCTAGCGGAAACATTCAGTACTTC. Translation gives CASIPSGNIQYF.

The chain combines TRBV14 with TRBJ1-1; D is undetermined. Germline V gene data show CDR1 as SGHDN and CDR2 as FVKESK. V dropped 1 base and J dropped 1 base, with 4 bases sitting between them. The CDR3 spans 13 residues. The CDR3 loop reads CASSQGPNTEAFF. The CDR3 DNA reads TGTGCCAGCAGCCAAGGGCCGAACACTGAAGCTTTCTTT.

The chain recombines TRBV5-1 with TRBJ1-2; perhaps TRBD1 as D (5 bases). Germline CDR1 is SGHRS and CDR2 is YFSETQ. The CDR3 is 15 amino acids. V dropped 4 bases and J dropped 6 bases, with 19 bases sitting between them. In DNA form, the CDR3 reads TGCGCCAGCAGCGTACCCTCTGGGCAGGGTGATGGCTACACCTTC. Translated, it gives CASSVPSGQGDGYTF.